The rows below give T cell receptor beta chains drawn from one sample of a study of cytomegalovirus exposure and HLA in healthy donors. Measured with immunoSEQ multiplex PCR; TCRdb has only the in-frame clones, and not every one. The repertoire holds 90,000 to 130,000 clones, with roughly 69% as singletons. Sequencing input: PBMCs. These receptors all stem from a woman under 40 in good health and CMV-seronegative. Each CDR3 is given with its conserved first and last residue. A D gene is named only where the DNA matches it firmly. Expanded clones are given a class, and other clones once, few, many or no size at all.

v_gene	j_gene	d_gene	abundance	CDR3nt	CDR3aa
TRBV7-9	TRBJ1-2	TRBD1	.	TGTGCCAGCAGCCCGGGACAGGGGGCGGGTGGCTACACCTTC	CASSPGQGAGGYTF
TRBV28	TRBJ1-4	.	.	TGTGCCAGCAGTTCAGGGAGGAATGAAAAACTGTTTTTT	CASSSGRNEKLFF
TRBV27	TRBJ1-6	TRBD1	once	TGTGCCAGCAGTTTCCCGCCTACAACAGGGGCGGGTAATTCACCCCTCCACTTT	CASSFPPTTGAGNSPLHF
TRBV20-1	TRBJ2-1	.	.	TGCAGTGCTAGACGAGCTTTTGAGCAGTTCTTC	CSARRAFEQFF
TRBV29-1	TRBJ1-2	TRBD1	few	TGCAGCGTTGATGGGACAGGGGCCTTGTGGGGCTACACCTTC	CSVDGTGALWGYTF
TRBV4-3	TRBJ1-1	TRBD1	.	TGCGCCAGCAGCCCCGGACAGGGCTTGGCTTTCTTT	CASSPGQGLAFF
TRBV5-1	TRBJ1-1	.	.	TGCGCCAGCAGCCCCGGGTCCGCCTCGTGGGACACTGAAGCTTTCTTT	CASSPGSASWDTEAFF
TRBV9	TRBJ2-1	.	.	TGTGCCAGCAGCCCTCGGGACAATGAGCAGTTCTTC	CASSPRDNEQFF
TRBV4-1	TRBJ2-3	TRBD2	once	TGCGCCAGCAGCCAAGGAATTCCCGGGACTAGCGGGGATACGCAGTATTTT	CASSQGIPGTSGDTQYF
TRBV7-9	TRBJ2-3	.	.	TGTGCCAGCAGCTTAGGGGGACAAAACACAGATACGCAGTATTTT	CASSLGGQNTDTQYF
TRBV4-2	TRBJ2-5	.	.	TGTGCCAGCAGCCACCTCTCGGAGGGACAAGAGACCCAGTACTTC	CASSHLSEGQETQYF
TRBV28	TRBJ2-7	TRBD1	.	TGTGCCAGCAGTCGACAGGGGGCGACTGCCTACGAGCAGTACTTC	CASSRQGATAYEQYF
TRBV10-3	TRBJ2-7	.	.	TGTGCCATCAGTGAACGGCTAGCATCGCCAGGCGAGCAGTACTTC	CAISERLASPGEQYF
TRBV6-1	TRBJ1-6	.	.	TGTGCCAGCACCCTCCCGGAGGGGAAAAATTCACCCCTCCACTTT	CASTLPEGKNSPLHF
TRBV28	TRBJ1-5	.	.	TGTGCCAGCAGTTTGGGGCAGGGCAACAATCAGCCCCAGCATTTT	CASSLGQGNNQPQHF
TRBV9	TRBJ2-3	.	.	TGTGCCAGCAGCGTAGGTGGGAGACCTTCCGATACGCAGTATTTT	CASSVGGRPSDTQYF
TRBV14	TRBJ1-1	.	.	TGTGCCAGCAGCCAAGGCGGGTGGGCAGACATGAACACTGAAGCTTTCTTT	CASSQGGWADMNTEAFF
TRBV10-3	TRBJ2-6	.	.	TGTGCTCCTCCCGTTCAGGGAGGCCCTGGGGCCAACGTCCTGACTTTC	CAPPVQGGPGANVLTF
TRBV19	TRBJ1-5	.	.	TGTGCCAGTAGTGTACAGGGTAATCAGCCCCAGCATTTT	CASSVQGNQPQHF
TRBV5-1	TRBJ2-7	TRBD1	.	TGCGCCAGCAGCCCGACAGGGAACTACGAGCAGTACTTC	CASSPTGNYEQYF
TRBV5-1	TRBJ2-7	TRBD2	few	TGCGCCAGCAGCCTGCTTGGGGAGGGGTTATCGTACGAGCAGTACTTC	CASSLLGEGLSYEQYF
TRBV19	TRBJ2-3	TRBD2	.	TGTGCCAGTAGTTCACGACTAGCGAGGAGCACAGATACGCAGTATTTT	CASSSRLARSTDTQYF
TRBV6-5	TRBJ2-5	.	.	TGTGCCAGCTGGGGGACATACCAAGAGACCCAGTACTTC	CASWGTYQETQYF
TRBV5-1	TRBJ2-3	.	.	TGCGCCAGCAGCTTGCTCAGCACAGATACGCAGTATTTT	CASSLLSTDTQYF
TRBV2	TRBJ2-1	.	.	TGTGCCAGCAGTGGGACTGGGAATGAGCAGTTCTTC	CASSGTGNEQFF
TRBV5-1	TRBJ1-1	TRBD1	.	TGCGCCAGCAGCTGGGGGACAGGTTTGAACACTGAAGCTTTCTTT	CASSWGTGLNTEAFF
TRBV27	TRBJ2-7	TRBD2	.	TGTGCCAGCAGTAGCAAGGACCCCGGACTAGCGGGAATGAGGTACGAGCAGTACTTC	CASSSKDPGLAGMRYEQYF
TRBV9	TRBJ1-2	.	.	TGTGCCAGCAGCCCCCCGCAGGGCCGAACTAACTATGGCTACACCTTC	CASSPPQGRTNYGYTF
TRBV10-3	TRBJ2-7	TRBD2	.	TGTGCCATCAGTGAGTCGGGGCGGGAGGGCCTCAACGAGCAGTACTTC	CAISESGREGLNEQYF
TRBV5-1	TRBJ1-1	.	few	TGCGCCAGCAGCTTTGGGGGGGATGAAGCTTTCTTT	CASSFGGDEAFF
TRBV11-2	TRBJ2-5	TRBD1	.	TGTGCCAGCAGCCTGGGACAGCAAGAGACCCAGTACTTC	CASSLGQQETQYF
TRBV11-3	TRBJ2-7	TRBD2	.	TGTGCCAGCTCAGCCGGGGGGAACTACGAGCAGTACTTC	CASSAGGNYEQYF
TRBV11-2	TRBJ2-3	TRBD2	.	TGTGCCAGCAGCTATACCCCAACTAGCGGGAGGATGCAGTATTTT	CASSYTPTSGRMQYF
TRBV5-1	TRBJ1-4	.	.	TGCGCCAGCAGCTTGGCCCTCAGGGGCCAGGACGAAAAACTGTTTTTT	CASSLALRGQDEKLFF
TRBV7-9	TRBJ2-7	TRBD2	few	TGTGCCAGCAGCTTCCAGCGTTTAGAGCGGGAGGGATACGAGCAGTACTTC	CASSFQRLEREGYEQYF
TRBV7-9	TRBJ2-2	TRBD2	.	TGTGCCAGCAGCTTTGGGACTAGCGGGACGACCGGGGAGCTGTTTTTT	CASSFGTSGTTGELFF
TRBV11-2	TRBJ2-1	TRBD2	once	TGTGCCAGCAGCGTTAGGCCAGCGGGAGGGTACGATGAGCAGTTCTTC	CASSVRPAGGYDEQFF
TRBV4-3	TRBJ1-2	.	.	TGCGCCAGCAGCCAGAGGGACTATGGCTACACCTTC	CASSQRDYGYTF
TRBV19	TRBJ2-2	.	.	TGTGCCAGTAGTAGGGGGACACCAAACACCGGGGAGCTGTTTTTT	CASSRGTPNTGELFF
TRBV6-6	TRBJ1-2	TRBD1	.	TGTGCCAGCAGTGCCCGACAGGGCGGTGGCTACACCTTC	CASSARQGGGYTF
TRBV2	TRBJ1-6	TRBD1	.	TGTGCCAGCGCCGGGGACAGGGGTTTTTCACCCCTCCACTTT	CASAGDRGFSPLHF
TRBV28	TRBJ2-2	.	.	TGTGCCAGCAGATGGCAGGCAACCACCGGGGAGCTGTTTTTT	CASRWQATTGELFF
TRBV6-1	TRBJ2-1	.	.	TGTGCCAGCAGTGAGAACTCGTCACCTTACAATGAGCAGTTCTTC	CASSENSSPYNEQFF
TRBV7-9	TRBJ1-1	.	.	TGTGCCAGCAGCTTAGGGGGGGTCTCGAGGTACACTGAAGCTTTCTTT	CASSLGGVSRYTEAFF
TRBV4-3	TRBJ2-3	.	.	TGCGCCAGCAGCCAAGTTCCCAGGGCGTCAGATACGCAGTATTTT	CASSQVPRASDTQYF
TRBV5-3	TRBJ2-5	TRBD2	.	TGTGCCAGAAGCCCGGGACTAGCGGGAGGGCTGAGAGAGACCCAGTACTTC	CARSPGLAGGLRETQYF
TRBV4-3	TRBJ1-4	.	few	TGCGCCAGCAGCCAAGGGCGCAGGGTAAATAATAATGAAAAACTGTTTTTT	CASSQGRRVNNNEKLFF
TRBV28	TRBJ2-7	TRBD1	.	TGTGCCAGCAGCCTGGGACAGCCAAGCCTAACCTCTACCTACGAGCAGTACTTC	CASSLGQPSLTSTYEQYF
TRBV11-2	TRBJ2-5	.	.	TGTGCCAGCAGCTTAGTGACAGTTAAAGAGACCCAGTACTTC	CASSLVTVKETQYF